The 23 T cell receptor beta chains given below trace back to one sample, sequenced in a study of blood T cell repertoires in COVID-19. Using immunoSEQ multiplex PCR, the repertoire was profiled, and TCRdb retains in-frame clones only, with some absent. The table lists approximately 70,000 clones, nearly 90% of them singletons, with 3.4% in the top ten. Source material: peripheral blood. Every receptor here comes from a woman between 50 and 59 years old with COVID-19, enrolled during active disease.

This chain connects TRBV19 to TRBJ2-7; TRBD2 agrees at 9 bases. Germline loops: CDR1 LNHDA, CDR2 SQIVND (reference sequence). With V trimmed by 5 bases and J by 2 bases, 16 bases remained unmatched. The CDR3 runs to 18 residues. In DNA form, the CDR3 reads TGTGCCAGTAGTTTTCATAGCGGGAGTTTCCCCCGGACCTACGAGCAGTACTTC. Translation gives CASSFHSGSFPRTYEQYF.

The DNA for the CDR3 is TGTGCCAGCAGCTTACTCGCGGGAGGCGGCGGGGAGCTGTTTTTT. Amino acid sequence: CASSLLAGGGGELFF. The J gene is TRBJ2-2, the V gene TRBV11-2; 8 nucleotides align to TRBD2. The CDR3 extends over 15 amino acids. In germline, CDR1 is SGHAT, CDR2 FQNNGV. V shed 2 bases, J shed 7 bases, and the junction held 6 bases outside the gene matches.

The chain combines TRBV3-1 (or the pseudogene TRBV3-2) with TRBJ2-1, with D tentatively TRBD2 (5 bases). The CDR3 consists of 13 residues. Germline-derived CDR1 and CDR2 are LGHDT and YNNKEL (reference sequence). With 6 bases removed from V and 7 bases from J, the gap between germline ends came to 13 bases. The CDR3 region is CASRGGGRNEQFF. CDR3 DNA sequence: TGTGCCAGCAGAGGAGGAGGCCGGAATGAGCAGTTCTTC.

J is TRBJ1-5 and V is TRBV19, with a tentative D call TRBD1 (5 bases). The germline gives CDR1 LNHDA, CDR2 SQIVND (reference sequence). This CDR3 contains 16 residues. Trimming left V 3 bases short and J 2 bases short, with 14 bases between. The CDR3 region is CASSILVGQGNQPQHF. The CDR3, as DNA: TGTGCCAGTAGTATTTTAGTGGGGCAGGGCAATCAGCCCCAGCATTTT.

A single count supports this clone. The chain recombines TRBV6-5 with TRBJ1-5; D not resolved. Germline loops: CDR1 MNHEY, CDR2 SVGAGI. Trimming took 5 bases from V and 4 from J, leaving 9 bases between them. There are 13 residues in the CDR3. The DNA of the CDR3 is TGTGCCAGCAGTCGTTCCCAGAATCAGCCCCAGCATTTT. Translation gives CASSRSQNQPQHF.

This clone has a single count. The chain carries TRBV6-5 and TRBJ2-5; 7 bases fit TRBD1. Per the germline V gene, CDR1 is MNHEY and CDR2 is SVGAGI. The CDR3 is made up of 14 amino acids. Germline trimming cut 2 bases from V and 5 bases from J; bases unmatched to any gene: 5. This CDR3 reads CASSYRQGWETQYF. The CDR3 nucleotides read TGTGCCAGCAGTTACAGACAGGGTTGGGAGACCCAGTACTTC.

This clone was detected once. CDR3 in amino acids: CASRVLTVNTGELFF. The DNA of the CDR3 is TGTGCCAGCAGAGTTCTGACAGTAAACACCGGGGAGCTGTTTTTT. The chain couples TRBV7-8 to TRBJ2-2; D perhaps matches TRBD1 (5 bases). Germline loops: CDR1 SGHVS, CDR2 FQNEAQ. The CDR3 loop spans 15 amino acids. With 6 bases removed from V and 2 bases from J, the gap between germline ends came to 13 bases.

V gene TRBV2 combines with J gene TRBJ1-5; D might be TRBD1 (6 bases). The germline CDR1 and CDR2 sequences are SNHLY and FYNNEI. Trimming took 3 bases from V and 3 from J, leaving 12 bases between them. This CDR3 has 15 amino acids. Here the CDR3 reads CASSEGAGFNQPQHF. DNA of the CDR3: TGTGCCAGCAGTGAGGGGGCCGGATTCAATCAGCCCCAGCATTTT.

The V call is TRBV3-1 (or the pseudogene TRBV3-2), the J call TRBJ2-7; D is unclear. The CDR3 sequence is 14 residues long. V was clipped by 0 bases and J by 2 bases, with 8 bases between them. Germline V CDR1 and CDR2: LGHDT, YNNKEL (reference sequence). CDR3 coding DNA: TGTGCCAGCAGCCAAGAGTCGGGTACCTACGAGCAGTACTTC. Translated, it gives CASSQESGTYEQYF.

The gene calls are TRBV9 and TRBJ2-3; TRBD2 aligns across 12 bases. Germline loops: CDR1 SGDLS, CDR2 YYNGEE. This CDR3 spans 16 amino acids. Unmatched junction bases numbered 6, after V lost 3 bases and J lost 4 bases. CDR3 region: CASSAILAGGPDTQYF. The CDR3, as DNA: TGTGCCAGCAGCGCGATACTAGCGGGAGGCCCAGATACGCAGTATTTT.

In DNA, the CDR3 is TGTGCCAGCAGTGATTTGGCGGGGGGCTACAATGAGCAGTTCTTC. It yields the protein CASSDLAGGYNEQFF. This chain links TRBV2 with TRBJ2-1; 8 positions agree with TRBD2. Per the germline V gene, CDR1 is SNHLY and CDR2 is FYNNEI. The CDR3 loop spans 15 amino acids. Trimming at V came to 3 bases and at J to 3 bases, leaving 4 bases not matched to a gene.

The rearrangement links TRBV12-3 or TRBV12-4 to TRBJ1-5, with D perhaps matching TRBD1 (6 bases). Trimming took off 6 bases at V and 6 bases at J, with 9 bases between the two ends. The CDR3 is 12 residues long. DNA for the CDR3: TGTGCCAGCAGCCAGGGGTTTCAGCCCCAGCATTTT. It is translated as CASSQGFQPQHF.

This chain uses TRBV28 with TRBJ2-7; TRBD1 agrees at 7 bases. The CDR3 totals 13 residues. V gave up 5 bases and J gave up 7 bases; unmatched junction bases: 8. Germline lookup yields CDR1 MDHEN and CDR2 SYDVKM. The DNA of the CDR3 is TGTGCCAGCAGTGTAACAGGGGTGAGTGAGCAGTACTTC. Its protein is CASSVTGVSEQYF. The whole variable domain, remainder taken from reference TRBV28 and TRBJ2-7, is DVKVTQSSRYLVKRTGEKVFLECVQDMDHENMFWYRQDPGLGLRLIYFSYDVKMKEKGDIPEGYSVSREKKERFSLILESASTNQTSMYLCASSVTGVSEQYFGPGTRLTVT.

The V call is TRBV2, the J call TRBJ2-7, with D possibly matching TRBD2 (7 bases). The CDR3 loop spans 14 amino acids. Germline values: CDR1 SNHLY, CDR2 FYNNEI. The V and J ends lost 4 bases and 5 bases respectively, with 15 bases between them. The CDR3 DNA sequence: TGTGCCAGCAGTGGGGGGGGGCCTGGGAACGAGCAGTACTTC. Protein product: CASSGGGPGNEQYF. Together with reference TRBV2 and TRBJ2-7, the CDR3 gives the full variable domain: EPEVTQTPSHQVTQMGQEVILRCVPISNHLYFYWYRQILGQKVEFLVSFYNNEISEKSEIFDDQFSVERPDGSNFTLKIRSTKLEDSAMYFCASSGGGPGNEQYFGPGTRLTVT.

V usage is TRBV6-6 and J usage is TRBJ2-1; 11 bases match TRBD2. The CDR3 sequence is 13 residues long. The ends lost 5 bases at V and 9 bases at J; junction bases unmatched: 3. Germline V gene data show CDR1 as MNHNY and CDR2 as SVGAGI (reference sequence). CDR3 sequence (DNA): TGTGCCAGCAGTCGTACTAGCGGGAGTGAGCAGTTCTTC. It encodes CASSRTSGSEQFF.

This chain connects TRBV5-1 to TRBJ1-6; 8 nucleotides align to TRBD1. CDR1 and CDR2 (germline): SGHRS, YFSETQ. The CDR3 extends over 15 amino acids. The J segment lost 10 bases and the V segment lost 0 bases, leaving 6 bases of the junction unmatched. The CDR3 reads CASSLGGRGRSPLHF. DNA for the CDR3: TGCGCCAGCAGCTTGGGGGGCAGGGGGCGATCACCCCTCCACTTT.

J is TRBJ1-1 and V is TRBV6-5, with D maybe TRBD1 (6 bases). The CDR3 spans 15 residues. Germline loops: CDR1 MNHEY, CDR2 SVGAGI. V lost 5 bases and J lost 4, with 17 bases in between. CDR3 coding DNA: TGTGCCAGCAGTCGCAGCCAGGGGATTGGCACTGAAGCTTTCTTT. Protein sequence: CASSRSQGIGTEAFF.

The gene calls are TRBV7-6 and TRBJ2-1, with a possible D match to TRBD2 (6 bases). V lost 5 bases, J lost 6 bases, and 14 bases lay in between. The germline CDR1 and CDR2 sequences are SGHVS and FNYEAQ. The CDR3 contains 14 residues. CDR3 coding DNA: TGTGCCAGCAGCCCAAGGACTACCTCCAATGAGCAGTTCTTC. Its protein product is CASSPRTTSNEQFF.

V usage is TRBV6-5 and J usage is TRBJ2-1; 12 bases match TRBD1. Trimming at V came to 6 bases and at J to 6 bases, leaving 6 bases not matched to a gene. The CDR3 sequence is 15 residues long. The V gene's germline CDR1 is MNHEY and CDR2 SVGAGI. Here the CDR3 DNA reads TGTGCCAGCAGAGGGACAGGGGGCGTCGGCAATGAGCAGTTCTTC. Encoded protein: CASRGTGGVGNEQFF.

This chain uses TRBV19 with TRBJ2-1; a possible D gene is TRBD2 (5 bases). CDR1 is LNHDA, CDR2 SQIVND, per germline (reference sequence). V lost 4 bases, J lost 7 bases, and 5 bases lay in between. CDR3 length: 11 amino acids. The DNA of the CDR3 is TGTGCCAGTAGTAGCGGGAATGAGCAGTTCTTC. Translating it yields CASSSGNEQFF.

This clone was counted once. The chain combines TRBV28 with TRBJ2-5; 10 bases agree with TRBD1. Germline V CDR1 and CDR2: MDHEN, SYDVKM. The trim removed 11 bases at V and 6 bases at J, leaving 12 bases unmatched. CDR3 length: 14 residues. This CDR3 reads CAFSGTGVGKTQYF. In DNA, the CDR3 is TGTGCCTTCTCTGGGACAGGGGTAGGAAAGACCCAGTACTTC.

J is TRBJ2-7 and V is TRBV27; TRBD1 is a possible D gene (5 bases). Germline CDR1 and CDR2: MNHEY and SMNVEV (reference sequence). Trimming took 3 bases from V and 2 from J, leaving 17 bases between them. CDR3 length: 16 amino acids. CDR3 region: CASSLGRGLRAYEQYF. The CDR3 bases are TGTGCCAGCAGTTTGGGCCGAGGTCTCAGGGCCTACGAGCAGTACTTC.

About this clone itself: The same CDR3 arises from other DNA sequences in this sample as well. The CDR3 spells CASSLSGSSYNEQFF. CDR3 coding DNA: TGTGCCAGCAGCCTTAGCGGGAGTTCCTACAATGAGCAGTTCTTC. J is TRBJ2-1 and V is TRBV7-2; 9 bases map to TRBD2. This CDR3 spans 15 amino acids. CDR1 is SGHTA and CDR2 is FQGNSA in the germline V gene. Trimming cost V 5 bases and J 1 base; bases outside gene matches: 3.